The text below deals with one TCR beta chain. Germline-derived CDR1 and CDR2 are SGHTA and FQGTGA. The germline V and J ends were trimmed by 1 base and 2 bases, with 5 bases remaining between them. The length of the CDR3 is 13 residues. The data belong to a study of blood T cell repertoires in COVID-19. Assay: immunoSEQ multiplex PCR; the TCRdb copy retains only in-frame clones and omits some. The sample lists just under 60,000 clones, about 87% seen once, with about 7.4% in the top ten. This TCR was recovered from a human donor with active COVID-19. The donor label of this sample is uncertain. Sequencing used peripheral blood. This chain joins TRBV7-3 and TRBJ2-5, with no clear D. CDR3 residues: CASSLRQQETQYF. In DNA form, the CDR3 reads TGTGCCAGCAGCTTAAGGCAGCAAGAGACCCAGTACTTC.